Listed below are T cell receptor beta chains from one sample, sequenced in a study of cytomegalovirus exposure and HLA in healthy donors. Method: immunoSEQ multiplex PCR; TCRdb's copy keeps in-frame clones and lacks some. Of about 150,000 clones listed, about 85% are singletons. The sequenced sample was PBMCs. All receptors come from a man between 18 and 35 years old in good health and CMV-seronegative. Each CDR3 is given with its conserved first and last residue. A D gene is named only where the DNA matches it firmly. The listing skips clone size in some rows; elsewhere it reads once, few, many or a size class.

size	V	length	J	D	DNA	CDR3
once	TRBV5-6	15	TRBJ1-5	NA	TGTGCCAGCAGCGGCAGGACAGTTAGCAATCAGCCCCAGCATTTT	CASSGRTVSNQPQHF
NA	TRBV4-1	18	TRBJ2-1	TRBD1	TGCGCCAGCAGCCAGCCGGGACAGGGGGTTGGTTCCTACAATGAGCAGTTCTTC	CASSQPGQGVGSYNEQFF
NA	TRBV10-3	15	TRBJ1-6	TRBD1	TGTGCCATCAGTGTAGGGACAGGGTGGAATTCACCCCTCCACTTT	CAISVGTGWNSPLHF
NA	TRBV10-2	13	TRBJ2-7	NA	TGCGCCAGCAGTGAGTCTAGCGTCCGCGAGCAGTACTTC	CASSESSVREQYF
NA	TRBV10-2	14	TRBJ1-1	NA	TGCGCCAGCACCCCGGGACAACTGAACACTGAAGCTTTCTTT	CASTPGQLNTEAFF
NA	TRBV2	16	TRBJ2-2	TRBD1	TGTGCCAGCAGATTTCCGGGACAGGGAAACACCGGGGAGCTGTTTTTT	CASRFPGQGNTGELFF
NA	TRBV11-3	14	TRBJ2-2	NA	TGTGCCAGCAGCTTAGGTACTTCCACCGGGGAGCTGTTTTTT	CASSLGTSTGELFF
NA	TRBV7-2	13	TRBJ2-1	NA	TGTGCCAGCTCCCTCTCCTCCTACAATGAGCAGTTCTTC	CASSLSSYNEQFF
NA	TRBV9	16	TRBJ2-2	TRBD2	TGTGCCAGCAGCGTAGGCGGGGGATTGGTCACCGGGGAGCTGTTTTTT	CASSVGGGLVTGELFF
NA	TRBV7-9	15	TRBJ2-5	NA	TGTGCCAGCAGCTTAGCGGTGGGAAGGGGAGAGACCCAGTACTTC	CASSLAVGRGETQYF
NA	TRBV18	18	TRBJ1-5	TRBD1	TGTGCCAGCTCACCTATGGGGACAGGGGGCTTAGGCAATCAGCCCCAGCATTTT	CASSPMGTGGLGNQPQHF
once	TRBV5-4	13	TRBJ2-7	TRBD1	TGTGCCAGCAGCTTCGGACAGGGCATGGAGCAGTACTTC	CASSFGQGMEQYF
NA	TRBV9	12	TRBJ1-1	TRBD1	TGTGCCAGCAGCGTGGGGACAGGGGAAGCTTTCTTT	CASSVGTGEAFF
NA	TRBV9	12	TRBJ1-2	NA	TGTGCCAGCAGCGTAGCAGGGCTTGGCTACACCTTC	CASSVAGLGYTF
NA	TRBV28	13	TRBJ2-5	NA	TGTGCCAGCAGCCTAACAGGGAGCGAGACCCAGTACTTC	CASSLTGSETQYF
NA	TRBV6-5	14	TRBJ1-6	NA	TGTGCCAGCAGTTACTTGGACAGTAATTCACCCCTCCACTTT	CASSYLDSNSPLHF
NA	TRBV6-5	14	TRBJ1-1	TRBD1	TGTGCCAGCACTCGGACAGGGGGCGGCTCTGAAGCTTTCTTT	CASTRTGGGSEAFF
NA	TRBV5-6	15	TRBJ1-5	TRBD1	TGTGCCAGCAGCTTGTGGGGACAGGGAAGTCAGCCCCAGCATTTT	CASSLWGQGSQPQHF
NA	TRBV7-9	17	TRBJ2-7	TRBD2	TGTGCCAGCAGCTCAAGGACTAGCGGGGGGAGTTCGAACGAGCAGTACTTC	CASSSRTSGGSSNEQYF
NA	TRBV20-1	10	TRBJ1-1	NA	TGCAGCGGCGGGGCCAGGGTAGCTTTCTTT	CSGGARVAFF